The 28 T cell receptor beta chains below come from one sample, sequenced in a study of regulatory T cells in long-lasting Graves disease. Arm-PCR of CDR3 regions and iRepertoire HTBI primers were used to build TCR beta libraries. TCRdb independently ran MiXCR on the multiplex PCR reads; one entry per CDR3 protein. The table shows 400,000 to 550,000 distinct CDR3 sequences, with roughly 17% occurring only once. Time point denoted: newly diagnosed GD, antithyroid drugs for less than 3 months. PBMCs provided the RNA from which the TCR library was made. The sample was also linked to a second study, of T cells in Graves' hyperthyroidism and ophthalmopathy.

The material sequenced was peripheral blood mononuclear cells (PBMCs), taken at new diagnosis, from a patient treated with antithyroid drugs. Receptors were obtained from a woman between 18 and 30 years old with Graves disease.

This chain connects TRBV5-1 to TRBJ1-2, with D perhaps matching TRBD1 (6 bases). Germline V lookup: CDR1 SGHRS, CDR2 YFSETQ. V lost 0 bases to trimming and J lost 7 bases, with 16 bases between them. This CDR3 contains 15 residues. This CDR3 is CASSLAGQGQFGYTF. CDR3 DNA sequence: TGCGCCAGCAGCTTGGCCGGGCAGGGACAATTTGGCTACACCTTC.

This clonotype was picked up many times. V is TRBV7-2 and J is TRBJ2-3; 8 bases fit TRBD1. This CDR3 contains 15 residues. J was trimmed by 3 bases and V by 5 bases; bases with no gene match: 7. CDR1 is SGHTA and CDR2 is FQGNSA in the germline V gene. Here the CDR3 DNA reads TGTGCCAGCAGCCTTCGACAGGGGTTGACAGATACGCAGTATTTT. Translating it yields CASSLRQGLTDTQYF.

The V gene is TRBV7-2, the J gene TRBJ1-6; TRBD1 might be the D (5 bases). V was cut by 2 bases and J by 7 bases, with 15 bases left in between. Germline V gene lookup returns CDR1 SGHTA and CDR2 FQGNSA. The CDR3 contains 16 residues. CDR3 protein: CASSLTRGALNSPLHF. Here the CDR3 DNA reads TGTGCCAGCAGCTTAACTCGGGGCGCCTTGAATTCACCCCTCCACTTT.

This chain connects TRBV6-1 to TRBJ2-1; D is uncertain. Trimming pared 6 bases from V and 8 bases from J, leaving 11 bases between. The CDR3 sequence is 12 residues long. The germline V gene encodes CDR1 MNHNS and CDR2 SASEGT. The CDR3 here is CASSKSGDEQFF. CDR3 nucleotide sequence: TGTGCCAGCAGCAAAAGTGGGGATGAGCAGTTCTTC.

The chain recombines TRBV24-1 with TRBJ1-2, with TRBD1 identical over 7 bases. CDR3 size: 15 residues. J gave up 4 bases and V 4 bases, and 8 bases lay outside the gene matches. Per germline, CDR1 KGHDR and CDR2 SFDVKD. The CDR3 DNA reads TGTGCCACCAGTGACCCAAGACAGGGCGGCTATGGCTACACCTTC. As protein: CATSDPRQGGYGYTF.

The table lists this clonotype with many counts. The V and J genes are TRBV20-1 and TRBJ1-5; possibly TRBD1 for D (6 bases). V was pared by 3 bases and J by 2 bases, with 11 bases between. Per germline, CDR1 DFQATT and CDR2 SNEGSKA (reference sequence). The CDR3 loop spans 14 amino acids. The DNA of the CDR3 is TGCAGTGCTAGCGACAGGCGAGGCAATCAGCCCCAGCATTTT. Translating gives CSASDRRGNQPQHF.

This clonotype has at least ten counts. V and J are TRBV30 and TRBJ1-1; 7 positions agree with TRBD1. Germline V gives CDR1 GTSNPN, CDR2 SVGIG (reference sequence). The CDR3 extends over 13 amino acids. V dropped 8 bases and J dropped 2; count of bases not matched to a gene: 8. CDR3 coding DNA: TGTGCCAGCAGGACAGGCCTTAACACTGAAGCTTTCTTT. This sequence encodes CASRTGLNTEAFF.

The chain carries TRBV19 and TRBJ2-2; TRBD1 aligns across 9 bases. The V gene's germline CDR1 is LNHDA and CDR2 SQIVND (reference sequence). This CDR3 comprises 13 residues. This CDR3 reads CGVTGGNTGELFF. CDR3 DNA: TGTGGTGTGACAGGGGGTAACACCGGGGAGCTGTTTTTT.

On this clonotype: Given a much more abundant clone one base away, this may be a read error. The chain links TRBV7-9 to TRBJ2-3, with TRBD1 matching 7 bases. Matching the DNA end better, TRBJ2-7 makes the J call doubtful. Germline CDR1 SEHNR, CDR2 FQNEAQ (reference sequence). This CDR3 has 17 amino acids. The CDR3 DNA reads TGTGCCAGCAGCCATAGCATCGCGACAGGGTGGGGTTTCGAGCAGTACTTC. This encodes CASSHSIATGWGFEQYF.

As to this clonotype: Germline and junction disagree at one end, which may indicate a read error. The chain has TRBV7-2 and TRBJ1-1; D may be TRBD1 (6 bases). Germline V gives CDR1 SGHTA, CDR2 FQGNSA. This CDR3 region has 14 residues. The CDR3 reads CASSQGGVDTEAFF. CDR3 bases: TGCGCCAGCAGCCAAGGGGGGGTTGACACTGAAGCTTTCTTT.

This clonotype has just a few counts. CDR3 sequence reads: CSVGGREARYF. The CDR3 bases are TGCAGCGTTGGGGGCAGGGAGGCCAGGTACTTC. This chain connects TRBV29-1 to TRBJ2-7, with D possibly matching TRBD2 (6 bases). Trimming shortened V by 4 bases and J by 12 bases, and 16 bases separated the two germline ends. The germline V gene has CDR1 SQVTM and CDR2 ANQGSEA. This CDR3 has 11 amino acids.

This sequence joins TRBV6-1 and TRBJ2-7; 12 bases are shared with TRBD2. From germline, CDR1 is MNHNS and CDR2 SASEGT. The ends lost 6 bases at V and 0 bases at J; junction bases unmatched: 6. This CDR3 region has 16 residues. CDR3 bases: TGTGCCAGCAGGACCCGACTAGCGGGAGACTCCTACGAGCAGTACTTC. Translation: CASRTRLAGDSYEQYF.

This clonotype was observed many times. This chain connects TRBV11-2 to TRBJ1-2; D unclear. The germline V gene encodes CDR1 SGHAT and CDR2 FQNNGV. This CDR3 region has 15 residues. Trimming pared 0 bases from V and 0 bases from J, leaving 8 bases between. DNA of the CDR3: TGTGCCAGCAGCTTAGATCGGTCTACTAACTATGGCTACACCTTC. Amino acids: CASSLDRSTNYGYTF.

This clonotype turned up a few times. The chain recombines TRBV12-3 or TRBV12-4 with TRBJ2-1, with 9 bases identical to TRBD1. The CDR3 is made up of 15 amino acids. V was pared by 8 bases and J by 6 bases, with 11 bases of the junction left unmatched. The CDR3 region has the DNA TGTGCCAGCGCCGGGACAGGGTTTCGTCTCAATGAGCAGTTCTTC. Translation: CASAGTGFRLNEQFF.

This clonotype was observed at least ten times. The chain links TRBV12-3 or TRBV12-4 to TRBJ2-1, with D maybe TRBD2 (7 bases). Trimming pared 1 base from V and 10 bases from J, leaving 11 bases between. This CDR3 has 13 amino acids. The CDR3 sequence: CASSLDGGGEQFF. The CDR3 DNA is TGTGCCAGCAGTTTAGATGGCGGGGGCGAGCAGTTCTTC.

This clonotype was seen at least ten times. This chain links TRBV30 with TRBJ1-2; D is possibly TRBD1 (5 bases). The CDR3 is made up of 12 amino acids. Trimming took 4 bases from V and 2 from J, leaving 8 bases between them. Germline V gene sequence: CDR1 GTSNPN, CDR2 SVGIG (reference sequence). CDR3 amino acids: CAWNPGNYGYTF. Written as DNA, the CDR3 is TGTGCCTGGAACCCAGGGAACTATGGCTACACCTTC.

This clonotype was seen repeatedly, ten times or more. V usage is TRBV3-1 and J usage is TRBJ2-3; 12 bases match TRBD2. The CDR3 has 16 amino acids. The V segment lost 3 bases and the J segment 2 bases; nucleotides outside the gene matches: 3. Germline CDR1 reads LGHDT; CDR2 reads YNNKEL (reference sequence). The CDR3 loop is CASSHWTSGTTDTQYF. CDR3 coding DNA: TGTGCCAGCAGCCATTGGACTAGCGGGACCACAGATACGCAGTATTTT.

This clonotype was counted only a few times. CDR3 sequence (DNA): TGCGCCAGCAGCCAGGGGACTAGCGGGGCCTCAAACATTCAGTACTTC. The encoded protein is CASSQGTSGASNIQYF. V gene TRBV4-1 combines with J gene TRBJ2-4; 13 bases line up with TRBD2. V gave up 3 bases and J gave up 6 bases; unmatched junction bases: 5. The germline V gene encodes CDR1 MGHRA and CDR2 YSYEKL. The CDR3 sequence is 16 residues long.

The chain employs TRBV20-1 and TRBJ1-2; 9 bases align to TRBD1. Germline assignment: CDR1 DFQATT and CDR2 SNEGSKA (reference sequence). CDR3 size: 17 residues. Trimming at V came to 3 bases and at J to 8 bases, leaving 19 bases not matched to a gene. CDR3 nucleotide sequence: TGCAGTGCTAGCTTTCATACAGGGGGCACGAAGTCTAACGGCTACACCTTC. Its protein is CSASFHTGGTKSNGYTF.

The chain couples TRBV7-8 to TRBJ1-3; no reliable D call. Germline lookup yields CDR1 SGHVS and CDR2 FQNEAQ. V dropped 2 bases and J dropped 0 bases, with 8 bases sitting between them. This CDR3 has 15 residues. CDR3 coding DNA: TGTGCCAGCAGCTTACAGGACCTCTCTGGAAACACCATATATTTT. This encodes CASSLQDLSGNTIYF.

This clonotype has a count of ten or more. V is TRBV30 and J is TRBJ1-1, with D perhaps TRBD1 (6 bases). With 0 bases removed from V and 3 bases from J, the gap between germline ends came to 11 bases. This CDR3 is built from 14 residues. Germline V gene lookup returns CDR1 GTSNPN and CDR2 SVGIG (reference sequence). The CDR3: CAWSVQGGYTEAFF. DNA for the CDR3: TGTGCCTGGAGTGTACAAGGGGGTTACACTGAAGCTTTCTTT.

About this clonotype: Given a much more abundant clone one base away, this may be a read error. The rearrangement uses TRBV7-9 and TRBJ2-1; unclear D gene. This CDR3 has 13 amino acids. Germline V gene lookup returns CDR1 SEHNR and CDR2 FQNEAQ (reference sequence). The V and J ends lost 2 bases and 6 bases respectively, with 8 bases between them. The CDR3 region is CASSLLDLNEQFF. The DNA for the CDR3 is TGTGCCAGCAGCTTACTGGATCTCAATGAGCAGTTCTTC. Together with reference TRBV7-9 and TRBJ2-1, the CDR3 gives the full variable domain: DTGVSQNPRHKITKRGQNVTFRCDPISEHNRLYWYRQTLGQGPEFLTYFQNEAQLEKSRLLSDRFSAERPKGSFSTLEIQRTEQGDSAMYLCASSLLDLNEQFFGPGTRLTVL.

This clonotype has a count of ten or more. The chain joins TRBV11-3 to TRBJ1-6; D gene unclear. V was trimmed by 3 bases and J by 6 bases, leaving 6 bases between them. The CDR3 has 13 amino acids. CDR1 SGHNT and CDR2 YENEEA come from the germline V gene. The CDR3 loop reads CASSLIGNSPLHF. The CDR3 nucleotides are TGTGCCAGCAGCTTGATCGGTAATTCACCCCTCCACTTT.

The rearrangement links TRBV20-1 to TRBJ1-3; D not resolved. Germline CDR1 is DFQATT and CDR2 is SNEGSKA (reference sequence). This CDR3 spans 13 amino acids. V shed 5 bases and J shed 0 bases, with 8 bases lying between them. CDR3 sequence: CSAGTDSGNTIYF. The CDR3 DNA reads as TGCAGTGCTGGAACAGACTCTGGAAACACCATATATTTT.

The genes are TRBV10-3 and TRBJ1-4; D uncertain. The CDR3 length is 15 residues. Germline V gene sequence: CDR1 ENHRY, CDR2 SYGVKD. Trimming took off 0 bases at V and 3 bases at J, with 8 bases between the two ends. The CDR3 coding sequence is TGTGCCATCAGTGAGTCCCAGAAACCTAATGAAAAACTGTTTTTT. Protein: CAISESQKPNEKLFF.

DNA for the CDR3: TGTGCCAGCAGTCGTATGGCCTACGAGCAGTTCTTC. This sequence encodes CASSRMAYEQFF. This sequence joins TRBV11-2 and TRBJ2-1; no definite D call. Trimming shortened V by 6 bases and J by 10 bases, and 13 bases separated the two germline ends. Germline V CDR1 and CDR2: SGHAT, FQNNGV. The CDR3 is 12 residues long.

In this sample, this clonotype turned up a few times. The chain links TRBV6-2 or TRBV6-3 to TRBJ2-1; 11 bases agree with TRBD2. The junction had 13 bases not matched to a gene; V was cut back by 3 bases and J by 6 bases. Germline assignment: CDR1 MNHEY and CDR2 SVGEGT. The CDR3 has 18 amino acids. The CDR3 sequence: CASSYQAPGLAATNEQFF. CDR3 DNA sequence: TGTGCCAGCAGTTATCAGGCCCCGGGACTAGCGGCAACCAATGAGCAGTTCTTC.

The chain couples TRBV7-9 to TRBJ2-7; 7 bases fit TRBD1. With 5 bases clipped from V and 5 bases from J, the junction kept 3 bases outside the gene matches. Germline lookup yields CDR1 SEHNR and CDR2 FQNEAQ (reference sequence). CDR3 length: 12 amino acids. CDR3 DNA: TGTGCCAGCAGCGGGGGACAGAACGAGCAGTACTTC. Its protein product is CASSGGQNEQYF.